The clone carrying this T cell receptor beta chain has only a few counts. The CDR3 contains 14 residues. From germline, CDR1 is MNHEY and CDR2 SVGAGI. Trimming took 6 bases from V and 4 from J, leaving 15 bases between them. Researchers took RNA transcripts and amplified the TCR beta CDR3 regions from them. First-round RT-PCR of the TCR CDR3 relied on the HTBI primer set. TCRdb re-called the multiplex PCR reads with MiXCR, one entry per CDR3 protein. The table has around 380,000 distinct CDR3 sequences, approximately 13% seen once; the top ten hold around 20%. The entry originates in a study of T cells in Graves' hyperthyroidism and ophthalmopathy.

This clonotype was obtained from a man aged 25-40 years with Graves' hyperthyroidism that later progressed to Graves' ophthalmopathy. The rearrangement links TRBV6-5 to TRBJ1-2; D might be TRBD1 (5 bases). Sequenced input: blood. CDR3 sequence: CASSPPAGTYGYTF. The CDR3 nucleotides are TGTGCCAGCAGCCCTCCGGCAGGGACCTATGGCTACACCTTC.